Included here is one TCR beta chain sequence, with context. Which antigen it targets is not known. The record has no base qualities; no much larger clone is one base away. The CDR3 goes from the cysteine to the phenylalanine over 13 residues. The DNA shown is the 39-base CDR3, in frame from base 1. Via the germline V gene, CDR1 is SNHLY and CDR2 FYNNEI. At the junction V is shortened by 6 bases and J by 8 bases; bases outside the gene matches: 6. Patients chosen for sequencing had shown expansion of CD8+CD57+ cells by flow cytometry. Every patient had severe acquired aplastic anemia, diagnosed using the International Study of Aplastic Anemia and Agranulocytosis and Camitta criteria. No patient had received any therapy when blood was sampled. In the study, sorted CD4+ and CD8+ blood T cells from patients with severe aplastic anemia and from healthy subjects underwent deep sequencing of TCR repertoires. Patients were enrolled under clinicaltrials.gov protocols 00001620, 01623167, 00001397, 00071045, 00081523 and 00961064 in the USA. Ficoll-Paque density gradient centrifugation was used to isolate peripheral blood mononuclear cells. Before DNA extraction, CD4+ and CD8+ T cells were sorted with FACS or magnetic beads.

This entry belongs to a study of CD8+CD57+ T cells in acquired aplastic anemia (dated by TCRdb to about 2018). Regarding the complete study: On average, sorted CD4+ and CD8+ cells yielded around 3.1 ug of extracted DNA, with a range of roughly 0.18 to 30 ug. CD8+CD57+ expansion was defined as a frequency above the mean frequency observed in healthy subjects. The study at large found these results: Patients and healthy controls showed no significant difference in CD8+ Simpson's diversity (P=0.060). Roughly 30 CD8+ CDR3 sequences were shared between patients and controls but appeared highly expressed in patients and within their immunodominant clones.

Genomic DNA was used as template for profiling of TCR beta VDJ combinations and CDR3 sequences. TCR repertoire sequencing was run on an Illumina HiSeq 2000. The study's own analysis went as follows. TRBV/TRBJ rearrangement plots, CDR3 size and DJ length profiles, and Simpson's diversity index were used to assess repertoires. The most abundant DNA sequence in the deep sequencing data was defined as the immunodominant clone. CDR3 amino acid sequences were checked for sharing across subjects and were also compared against the VDJdb database and published repertoires. The public sequencing data were trimmed at Q25 with fastp and processed into clonotypes with MiXCR by TCRdb, which kept only in-frame beta chains. One record per CDR3 amino acid sequence lists the most common genes and DNA. These V and J calls derive from TCRdb rather than the authors' analysis. Present in this sample are some 200,000 distinct CDR3 sequences, approximately 65% of which were seen just once. Under 60% of the sample is held by the ten biggest clonotypes.

The receptor was derived from a human donor with aplastic anemia. The sample was sorted CD4+, CD8+, or CD8+CD57+ T cells (not recorded which) from PBMCs. The V and J segments used are TRBV2 and TRBJ1-4, with 7 central nucleotides matching TRBD1. The nucleotide sequence is given as TGTGCCAGCAGGGGACAGCGAGGGGAAAAACTGTTTTTT. Its protein product is CASRGQRGEKLFF. The reference TRBV2 and TRBJ1-4 proteins fill in what lies around the CDR3, so the full variable domain reads EPEVTQTPSHQVTQMGQEVILRCVPISNHLYFYWYRQILGQKVEFLVSFYNNEISEKSEIFDDQFSVERPDGSNFTLKIRSTKLEDSAMYFCASRGQRGEKLFFGSGTQLSVL.